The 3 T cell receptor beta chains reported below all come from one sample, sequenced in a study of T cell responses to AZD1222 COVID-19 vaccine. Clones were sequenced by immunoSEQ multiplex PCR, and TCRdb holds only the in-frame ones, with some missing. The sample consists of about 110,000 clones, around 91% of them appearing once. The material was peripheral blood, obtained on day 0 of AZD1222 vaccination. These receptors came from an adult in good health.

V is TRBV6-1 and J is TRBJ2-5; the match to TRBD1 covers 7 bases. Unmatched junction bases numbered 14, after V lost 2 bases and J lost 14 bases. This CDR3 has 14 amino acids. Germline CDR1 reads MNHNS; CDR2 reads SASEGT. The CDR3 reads CASSESRKDRDRYF. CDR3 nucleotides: TGTGCCAGCAGTGAATCAAGAAAAGACAGGGACCGTTACTTC.

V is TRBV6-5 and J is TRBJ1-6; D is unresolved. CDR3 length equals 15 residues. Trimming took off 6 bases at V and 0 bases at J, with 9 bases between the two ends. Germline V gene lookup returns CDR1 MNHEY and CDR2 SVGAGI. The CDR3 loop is CASRISPSYNSPLHF. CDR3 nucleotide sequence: TGTGCCAGCAGAATCAGTCCCTCCTATAATTCACCCCTCCACTTT.

The CDR3 region is CASRDSLGGSEAFF. The CDR3 region has the DNA TGTGCCAGCCGGGACAGCTTGGGGGGGTCTGAAGCTTTCTTT. The V and J genes are TRBV6-5 and TRBJ1-1, with TRBD1 matching 7 bases. Germline V gene sequence: CDR1 MNHEY, CDR2 SVGAGI. Losses at the gene ends were 8 bases for V and 6 bases for J; bases not matched to a gene: 12. This CDR3 has 14 residues.